This T cell receptor (beta chain) was obtained from a study of lymphopenia after photon versus proton radiotherapy. Study-level findings and limits: After lymphocyte nadir, photon-treated repertoires showed oligoclonal expansion, especially CD8+ Temra. Larger post-nadir TCR diversity loss correlated inversely with survival in deceased patients. Photon-treated patients lost naive T cells and TCR diversity; proton-treated stayed stable.

The assay was immunoSEQ multiplex PCR, and TCRdb's table has in-frame clones only and misses some. The table has about 40,000 clones, approximately 87% seen once. V was trimmed by 0 bases and J by 2 bases, leaving 14 bases between them. Germline loops: CDR1 SGHNT, CDR2 YYREEE (reference sequence). The CDR3 runs to 16 residues. Notes on this clone: Its target is unknown.

This clonotype originated in a man between 45 and 60 years old with gastric cancer. The gene calls are TRBV5-4 and TRBJ2-5, with no clear D. Sequenced here: peripheral blood, sampled from a patient treated with photon-based radiotherapy. The CDR3 is CASSLGVGPRQETQYF. CDR3 in DNA: TGTGCCAGCAGCTTGGGGGTAGGGCCCAGACAAGAGACCCAGTACTTC. The full variable domain, with the rest looked up from reference TRBV5-4 and TRBJ2-5, is ETGVTQSPTHLIKTRGQQVTLRCSSQSGHNTVSWYQQALGQGPQFIFQYYREEENGRGNFPPRFSGLQFPNYSSELNVNALELDDSALYLCASSLGVGPRQETQYFGPGTRLLVL.